This entry concerns a single TCR beta chain. Its binding antigen is unknown. No base quality information exists; no much larger clone differs at one position. This specimen comes from a study of cytomegalovirus exposure and HLA in healthy donors (dated by TCRdb to 2016 to 2017). About the full investigation: In an earlier analysis of some 610 of the donors, 276 Gb of sequence data and 117 million unique TCR beta sequences from 150 million to 200 million T cells were reported. An early release that covered several hundred HLA-typed donors contained about 300 gigabases of sequencing data and tens of millions of unique TCR sequences. Of the roughly 410 genotyped donors, 80% to 90% were placed in the genetic ancestry cluster associated with self-reported Caucasian donors. The study aimed to test whether signatures of past pathogen exposure could be identified by cataloging public T cell receptors. The study used immunosequencing to profile the T cell repertoires of several hundred subjects and linked those repertoires to cytomegalovirus serostatus. In addition to the first cohort of approximately 650 subjects, a separate validation cohort of approximately 130 different subjects was used. The study combined high-throughput TCR immunosequencing, statistical association of individual TCRs with disease status, and machine learning to predict cytomegalovirus infection status. In a later analysis, previously published TCR beta repertoires from 550 to 750 donors were re-analyzed and high-resolution HLA genotyping was added so that TCR occurrence patterns could be studied. Rather than using new phenotypic data, the later analysis identified candidate immune exposures from TCR beta sequences and from how often those sequences occurred across donors. An earlier analysis of a few hundred of the donors applied high-throughput TCR beta sequencing to assess whether each TCR beta V gene segment acted as functional or pseudogenic. Donor age, sex, ethnicity and CMV serostatus were collected together with the repertoire data. A later genetic analysis took genome-wide SNP genotypes for about 65% of the roughly 670 donors and used that subset as a discovery cohort. All discovery cohort repertoires had been generated on a single sequencing platform. Class I and class II HLA loci were covered by the typing at four-digit resolution. Typing coverage differed by locus: A, B, C, DRB1 and DQB1 were typed in roughly 620-630 donors, DQA1 in 500 to 550, DPA1 in 600 to 610, and DPB1 in roughly 450. A few DR-DQ haplotypes were treated as single units for association and clustering because of strong linkage in the cohort. Across approximately 400 genotyped donors of the cohort, an average of roughly 250,000 unique TCR beta nucleotide sequences per donor were sequenced, and 15% to 20% of those sequences were non-productive.

The cohort comprised 710 or so healthy bone marrow donors. At the time of sampling, all cohort members were nominally healthy, though unrecorded immune exposures were likely present. The donor tested CMV seronegative and was one of the 352 seronegative cohort members. A peripheral blood sample was collected from each donor, and TCR beta sequencing was performed on peripheral blood mononuclear cells. Genomic DNA extraction from the blood cell samples was performed with the Qiagen DNeasy Blood Extraction Kit. The germline V gene sets CDR1 to MGHRA and CDR2 to YSYEKL. V and J are trimmed by 4 bases and 4 bases, and the gene matches miss 7 bases of the junction. Reading from cysteine to phenylalanine, the CDR3 counts 16 amino acids. Only the CDR3 DNA is retained, 48 bases long and in frame from the first base. General conclusions and limits of the study: When HLA alleles, especially DR and DQ, strongly co-occurred, TCR associations were difficult to assign to individual alleles. A total of 150 or so TCR beta chains were listed by the study as associated with cytomegalovirus. Linkage disequilibrium might explain the correlated functional status among segregating V segments, but an unknown experimental factor could not be ruled out. A later analysis found that TCR association rates varied across HLA loci, with DRB1 alleles showing the most associated TCRs and HLA-C alleles the fewest. It was suggested by the authors that the approach could potentially be generalized to other disease states and immunological phenotypes. A later analysis associated 15,000 to 20,000 TCR beta sequences with specific HLA alleles at a false discovery rate of 0.05. Cytomegalovirus status was reported to be diagnosed by the classifier with high specificity and sensitivity in both the original and validation cohorts. In a later analysis, HLA-associated TCR beta chains showed more clonal expansion and lower generation probabilities than non-associated chains that were equally common. In vitro tests confirmed that a few of the cytomegalovirus-associated TCR beta chains recognize cytomegalovirus antigens. Roughly uniform sequencing depth across donors was assumed in presence/absence analyses, although this assumption may not hold. The only immune exposure information available for the cohort was CMV serostatus. Some IMGT-functional V segments, including TRBV6-2 and TRBV6-3, could not be distinguished by the 87-base-pair reads and were therefore excluded. Compared with the 666-donor mean, donors in an Asian-associated ancestry cluster had fewer N-insertions in productive TCRs, according to a later genetic analysis. In a later genetic analysis, a missense DCLRE1C variant was associated with V-gene and J-gene trimming of TCR beta chains, and the association was replicated in an independent cohort. Most CMV-associated TCR beta chains appeared to be HLA-restricted in a later analysis, and the HLA associations seemed to be driven largely by CMV exposure. Because HLA typing was unavailable for some donors at each locus, only the typed subset was used in association tests. Broadly in line with IMGT annotations, most TCR beta V segments showed up in productive rearrangements about 90% or about 30% of the time in an earlier analysis of 587 of the donors. Most TCR sequences were observed very rarely across donors, whereas some public TCRs were present in many individuals. A further reported finding was that TCR beta sequences accurately predicted the HLA-A and HLA-B alleles for most subjects in the first cohort. In a later analysis, several top co-occurrence clusters were reported to appear linked to parvovirus B19, influenza, CMV and Epstein-Barr virus. The sequencing pipeline was judged likely to have produced a cluster of highly shared sequence variants as a technical artifact. This cohort had only TCR beta chains sequenced, and the lack of alpha or paired-chain data limited which features could be detected. Because counts were too low, seventeen rarely observed V segments, including chromosome 9 orphons, were excluded from the earlier analysis of around 640 of the donors.

Receptors were amplified or captured by the immunoSEQ multiplex PCR assay. A mixture of 60 forward primers for TCR Vbeta segments and 13 reverse primers for TCR Jbeta segments was used in the multiplex PCR. The CDR3 region of rearranged TCR beta genes was amplified from genomic DNA by a multiplex PCR assay. Amplified TCR beta libraries were sequenced as 87-base-pair reads on the Illumina HiSeq System. As for the authors' bioinformatics: A later analysis tallied roughly 76 million unique TCR beta chains across the 610 or so repertoires, and some 10 million of those chains were shared by two or more donors. To remove PCR and sequencing errors, raw reads were error-corrected and collapsed into unique sequences using a nearest-neighbor algorithm that merged closely related sequences. To assign V, D and J gene segments, CDR3 sequences were aligned to IMGT reference sequences. For a sequence to be retained, at least a six-nucleotide match to both a V gene segment and a J gene segment was required. Rearrangements were called productive when the CDR3 lacked stop codons and stayed in frame with V and J; all others were non-productive. CDR3 was defined according to IMGT convention as the region running from the second conserved V-encoded cysteine to the conserved J-encoded phenylalanine. The earlier analysis of some 600 of the donors excluded sequences that lacked an unambiguous match to a single V gene segment. An earlier analysis of roughly 590 of the donors called V segments functional above 56.7% productive rearrangements and segregating when the between-donor standard deviation exceeded 5%. A statistical classification framework was built to diagnose cytomegalovirus status from the catalog of TCR beta chain sequences. V and J gene assignment, in a later analysis, came from comparing TCR nucleotide sequences with IMGT/GENE-DB human TR gene sequences. The TCRdist pipeline was used in a later analysis to assign CDR3 sequences and most-parsimonious VDJ recombination scenarios. A later analysis defined each TCR beta chain by its CDR3 amino acid sequence plus V-gene family, and excluded reads lacking a unique V-gene family. A later analysis removed roughly 590 highly shared, low-generation-probability nucleotide sequences to deal with suspected cross-contamination and a sequencing artifact. For each public chain, a later analysis derived a clonal expansion index from normalized ranks of inferred template counts within each repertoire. In a later analysis, generation probabilities were computed using a VDJ recombination model fitted to out-of-frame rearrangements, and the results were checked against IGoR. Hypergeometric tests were used in a later analysis to score TCR-TCR, TCR-HLA and TCR-CMV co-occurrence, with a repertoire-size bias correction applied to the TCR pairs. False discovery rates were estimated in a later analysis by permuting HLA or CMV assignments 20 times. A later analysis grouped co-occurring TCRs with DBSCAN, adding TCRdist sequence similarity when clustering within HLA-allele-positive subsets. Repertoires with fewer than 30,000 or more than 120,000 public chains were left out of co-occurrence clustering, as were about five repertoires with anomalous nucleotide sharing. The immuneACCESS repertoire file appears here via TCRdb, limited to in-frame rearrangements. These files lack a portion of the clones; in checked studies, under half of the deficit traces to unresolved V genes, and the cause of the others is not known. That table supplies the V and J calls and clone size; D and trimming were determined from the DNA. The sample table lists approximately 240,000 clones, roughly 91% of them with a count of one. The ten largest clonotypes hold over 0.95% of the sample.

The chain employs TRBV4-1 and TRBJ2-7, with 13 central nucleotides matching TRBD2. The sample consisted of PBMCs. The receptor comes from a woman between 18 and 29 years old in good health and CMV-seronegative. The CDR3 reads CASSPTGLAGAYEQYF. At the DNA level, the sequence is TGCGCCAGCAGCCCGACCGGACTAGCGGGAGCGTACGAGCAGTACTTC.